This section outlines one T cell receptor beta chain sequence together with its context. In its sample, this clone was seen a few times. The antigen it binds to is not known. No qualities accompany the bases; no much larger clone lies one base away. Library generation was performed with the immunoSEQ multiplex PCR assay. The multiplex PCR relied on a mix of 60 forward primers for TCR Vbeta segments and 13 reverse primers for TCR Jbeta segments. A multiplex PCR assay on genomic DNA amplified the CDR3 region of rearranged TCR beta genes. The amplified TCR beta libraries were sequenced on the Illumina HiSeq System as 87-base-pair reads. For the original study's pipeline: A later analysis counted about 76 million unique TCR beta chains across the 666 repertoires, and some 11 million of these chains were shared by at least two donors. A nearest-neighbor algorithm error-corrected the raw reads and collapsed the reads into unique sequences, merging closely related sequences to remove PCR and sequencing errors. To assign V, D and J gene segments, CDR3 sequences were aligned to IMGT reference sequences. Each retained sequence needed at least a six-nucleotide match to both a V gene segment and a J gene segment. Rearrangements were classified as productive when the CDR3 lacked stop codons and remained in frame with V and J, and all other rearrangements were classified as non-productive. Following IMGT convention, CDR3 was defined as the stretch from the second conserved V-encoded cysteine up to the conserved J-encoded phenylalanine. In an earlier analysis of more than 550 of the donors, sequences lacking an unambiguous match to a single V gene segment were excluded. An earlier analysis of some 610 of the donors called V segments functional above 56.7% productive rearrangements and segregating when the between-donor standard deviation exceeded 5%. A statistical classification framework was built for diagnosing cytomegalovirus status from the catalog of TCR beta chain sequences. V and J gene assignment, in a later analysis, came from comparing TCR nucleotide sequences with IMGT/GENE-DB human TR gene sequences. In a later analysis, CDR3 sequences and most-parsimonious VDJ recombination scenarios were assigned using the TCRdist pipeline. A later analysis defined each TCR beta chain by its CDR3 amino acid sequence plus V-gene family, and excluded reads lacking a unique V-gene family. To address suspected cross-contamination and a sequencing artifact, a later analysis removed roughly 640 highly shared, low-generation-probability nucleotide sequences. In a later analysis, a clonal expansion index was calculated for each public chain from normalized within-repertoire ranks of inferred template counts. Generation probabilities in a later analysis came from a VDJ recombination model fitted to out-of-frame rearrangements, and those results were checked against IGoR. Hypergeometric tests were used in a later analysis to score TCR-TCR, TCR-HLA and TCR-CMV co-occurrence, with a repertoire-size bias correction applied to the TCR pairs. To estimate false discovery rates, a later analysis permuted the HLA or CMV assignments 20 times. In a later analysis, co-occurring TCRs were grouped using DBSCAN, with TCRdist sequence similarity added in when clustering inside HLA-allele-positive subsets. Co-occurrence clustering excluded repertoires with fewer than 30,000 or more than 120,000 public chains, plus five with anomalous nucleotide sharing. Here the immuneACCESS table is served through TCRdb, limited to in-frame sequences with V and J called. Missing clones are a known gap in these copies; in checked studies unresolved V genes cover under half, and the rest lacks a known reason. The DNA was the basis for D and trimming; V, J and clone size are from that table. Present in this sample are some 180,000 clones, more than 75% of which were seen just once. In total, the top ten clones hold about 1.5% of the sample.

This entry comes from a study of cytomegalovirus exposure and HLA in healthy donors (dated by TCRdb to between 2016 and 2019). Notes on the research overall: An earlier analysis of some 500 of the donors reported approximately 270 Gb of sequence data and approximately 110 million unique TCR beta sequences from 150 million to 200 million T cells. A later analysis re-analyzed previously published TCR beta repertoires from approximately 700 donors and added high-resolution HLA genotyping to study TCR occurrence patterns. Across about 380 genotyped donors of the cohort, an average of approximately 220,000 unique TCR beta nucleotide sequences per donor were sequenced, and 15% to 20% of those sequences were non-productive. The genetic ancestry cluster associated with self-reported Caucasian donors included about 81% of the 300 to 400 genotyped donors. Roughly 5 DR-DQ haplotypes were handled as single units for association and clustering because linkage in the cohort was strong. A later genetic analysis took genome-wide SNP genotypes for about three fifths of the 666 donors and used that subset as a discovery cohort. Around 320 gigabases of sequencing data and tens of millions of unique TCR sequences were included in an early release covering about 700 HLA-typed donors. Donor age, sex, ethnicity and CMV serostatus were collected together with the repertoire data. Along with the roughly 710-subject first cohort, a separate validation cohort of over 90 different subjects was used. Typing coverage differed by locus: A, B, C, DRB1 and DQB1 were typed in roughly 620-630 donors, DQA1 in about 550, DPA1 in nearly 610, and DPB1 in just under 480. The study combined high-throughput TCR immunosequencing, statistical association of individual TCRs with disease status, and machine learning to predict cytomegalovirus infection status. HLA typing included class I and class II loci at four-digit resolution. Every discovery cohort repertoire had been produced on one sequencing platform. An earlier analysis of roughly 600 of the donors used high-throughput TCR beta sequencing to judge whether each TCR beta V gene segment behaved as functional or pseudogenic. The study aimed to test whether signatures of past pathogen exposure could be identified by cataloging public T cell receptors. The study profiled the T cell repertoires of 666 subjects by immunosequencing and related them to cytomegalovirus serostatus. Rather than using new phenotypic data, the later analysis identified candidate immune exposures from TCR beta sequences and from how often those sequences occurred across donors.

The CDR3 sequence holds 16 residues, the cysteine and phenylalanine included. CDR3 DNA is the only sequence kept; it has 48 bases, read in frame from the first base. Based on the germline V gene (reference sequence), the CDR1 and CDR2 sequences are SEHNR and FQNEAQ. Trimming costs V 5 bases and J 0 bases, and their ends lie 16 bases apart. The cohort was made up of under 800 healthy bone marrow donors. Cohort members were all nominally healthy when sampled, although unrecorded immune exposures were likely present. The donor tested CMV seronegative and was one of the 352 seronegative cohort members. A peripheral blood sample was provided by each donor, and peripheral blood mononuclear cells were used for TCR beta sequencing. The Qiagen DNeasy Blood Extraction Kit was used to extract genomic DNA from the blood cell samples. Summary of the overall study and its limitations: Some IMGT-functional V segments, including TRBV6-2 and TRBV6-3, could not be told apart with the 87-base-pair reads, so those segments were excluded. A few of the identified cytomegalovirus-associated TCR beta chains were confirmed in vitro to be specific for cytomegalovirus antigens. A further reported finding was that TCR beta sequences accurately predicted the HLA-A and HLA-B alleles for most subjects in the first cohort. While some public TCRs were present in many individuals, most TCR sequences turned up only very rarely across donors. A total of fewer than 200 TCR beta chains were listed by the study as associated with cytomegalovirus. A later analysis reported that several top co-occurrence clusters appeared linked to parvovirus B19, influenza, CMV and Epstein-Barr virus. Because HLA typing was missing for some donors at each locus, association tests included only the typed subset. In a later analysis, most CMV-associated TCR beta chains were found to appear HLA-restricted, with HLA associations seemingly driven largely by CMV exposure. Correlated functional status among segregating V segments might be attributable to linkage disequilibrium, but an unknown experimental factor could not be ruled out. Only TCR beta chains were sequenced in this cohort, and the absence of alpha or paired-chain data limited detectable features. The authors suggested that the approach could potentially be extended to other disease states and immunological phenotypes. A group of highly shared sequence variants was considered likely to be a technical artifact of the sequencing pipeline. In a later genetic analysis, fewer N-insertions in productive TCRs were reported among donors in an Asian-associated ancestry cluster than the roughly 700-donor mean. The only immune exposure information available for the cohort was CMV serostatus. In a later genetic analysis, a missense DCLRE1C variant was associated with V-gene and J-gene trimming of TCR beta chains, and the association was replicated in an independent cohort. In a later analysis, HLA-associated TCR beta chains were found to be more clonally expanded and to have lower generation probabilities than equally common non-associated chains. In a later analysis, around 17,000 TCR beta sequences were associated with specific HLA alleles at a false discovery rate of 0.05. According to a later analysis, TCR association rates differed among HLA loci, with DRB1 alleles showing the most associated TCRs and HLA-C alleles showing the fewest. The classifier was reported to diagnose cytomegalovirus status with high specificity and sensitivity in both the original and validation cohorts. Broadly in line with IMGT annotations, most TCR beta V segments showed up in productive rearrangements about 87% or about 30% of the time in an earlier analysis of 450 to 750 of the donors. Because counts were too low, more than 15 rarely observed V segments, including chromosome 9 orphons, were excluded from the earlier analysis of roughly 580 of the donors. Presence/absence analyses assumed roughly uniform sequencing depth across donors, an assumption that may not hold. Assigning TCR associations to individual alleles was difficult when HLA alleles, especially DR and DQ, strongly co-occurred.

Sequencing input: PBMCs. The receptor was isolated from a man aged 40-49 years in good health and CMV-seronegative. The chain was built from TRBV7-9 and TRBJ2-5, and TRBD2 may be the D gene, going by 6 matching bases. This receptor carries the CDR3 CASSPRLGLYQETQYF. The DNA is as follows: TGTGCCAGCAGCCCCCGACTAGGGCTGTACCAAGAGACCCAGTACTTC.